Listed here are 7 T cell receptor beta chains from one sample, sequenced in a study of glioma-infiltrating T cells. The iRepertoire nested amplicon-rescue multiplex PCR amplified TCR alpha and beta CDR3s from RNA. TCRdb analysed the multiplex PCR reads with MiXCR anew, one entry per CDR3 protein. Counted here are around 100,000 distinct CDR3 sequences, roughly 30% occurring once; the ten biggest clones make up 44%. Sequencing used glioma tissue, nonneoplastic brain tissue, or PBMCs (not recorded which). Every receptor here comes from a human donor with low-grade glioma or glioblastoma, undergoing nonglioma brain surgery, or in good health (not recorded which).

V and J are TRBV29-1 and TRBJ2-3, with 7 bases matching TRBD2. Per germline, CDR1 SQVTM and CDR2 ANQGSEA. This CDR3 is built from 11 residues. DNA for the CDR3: TGCAGTTGGTGGGGGGGAAATACGCAGTATTTT. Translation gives CSWWGGNTQYF.

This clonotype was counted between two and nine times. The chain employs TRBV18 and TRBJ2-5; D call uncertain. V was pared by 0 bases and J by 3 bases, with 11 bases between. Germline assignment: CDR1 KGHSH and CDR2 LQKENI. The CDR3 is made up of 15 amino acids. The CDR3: CASSPPWADKETQYF. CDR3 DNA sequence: TGTGCCAGCTCACCACCGTGGGCGGATAAAGAGACCCAGTACTTC.

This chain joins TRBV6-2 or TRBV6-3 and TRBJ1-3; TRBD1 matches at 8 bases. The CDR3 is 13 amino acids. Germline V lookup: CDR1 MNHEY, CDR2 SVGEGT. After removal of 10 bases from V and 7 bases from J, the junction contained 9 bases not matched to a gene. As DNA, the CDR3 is TGTGCCACCACAATGACAGGGGCGAACACCATATATTTT. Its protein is CATTMTGANTIYF.

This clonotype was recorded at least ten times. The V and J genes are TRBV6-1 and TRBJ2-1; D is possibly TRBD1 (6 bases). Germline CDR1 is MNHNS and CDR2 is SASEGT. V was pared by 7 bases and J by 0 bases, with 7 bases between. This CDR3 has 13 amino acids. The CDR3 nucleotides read TGTGCCAGCATACAGGGCTCCTACAATGAGCAGTTCTTC. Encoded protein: CASIQGSYNEQFF.

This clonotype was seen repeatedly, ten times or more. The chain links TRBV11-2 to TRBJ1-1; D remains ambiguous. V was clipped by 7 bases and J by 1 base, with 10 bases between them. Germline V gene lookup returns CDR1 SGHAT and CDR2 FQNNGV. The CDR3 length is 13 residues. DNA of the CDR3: TGTGCCAGCAAATTATCGGGGAACACTGAAGCTTTCTTT. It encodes CASKLSGNTEAFF.

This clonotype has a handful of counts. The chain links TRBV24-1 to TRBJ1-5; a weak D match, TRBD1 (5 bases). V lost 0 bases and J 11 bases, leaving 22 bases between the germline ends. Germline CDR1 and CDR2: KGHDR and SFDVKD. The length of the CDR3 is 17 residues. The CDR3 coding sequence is TGTGCCACCAGTGATTTGAAAGCGGATTCAGGGTTGGATTCCCAGCATTTT. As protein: CATSDLKADSGLDSQHF.

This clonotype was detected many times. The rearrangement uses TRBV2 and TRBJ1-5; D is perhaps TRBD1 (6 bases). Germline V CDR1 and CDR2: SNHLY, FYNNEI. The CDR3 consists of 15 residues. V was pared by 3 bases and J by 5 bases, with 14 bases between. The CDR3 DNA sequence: TGTGCCAGCAGTGAGCCCAAAGGGACATATCAGCCCCAGCATTTT. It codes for CASSEPKGTYQPQHF.